The 17 T cell receptor beta chains below were found in one sample sequenced in a study of blood T cell repertoires in COVID-19. Method: immunoSEQ multiplex PCR; TCRdb's copy keeps in-frame clones and lacks some. This table holds 230,000 or so clones, about four fifths found once. The sample was peripheral blood. All receptors come from a woman older than 75 with COVID-19, enrolled during active disease.

The gene calls are TRBV13 and TRBJ1-2; D is unclear. The length of the CDR3 is 15 residues. Trimming cost V 5 bases and J 2 bases, with 15 bases left between them. Germline V gene data show CDR1 as PRHDT and CDR2 as FYEKMQ (reference sequence). CDR3 sequence reads: CASSHGSEGNYGYTF. In DNA form, the CDR3 reads TGTGCCAGCAGCCATGGGTCGGAGGGCAACTATGGCTACACCTTC.

The chain is built from TRBV5-1 and TRBJ1-1; the match to TRBD1 covers 11 bases. CDR1 and CDR2 (germline): SGHRS, YFSETQ. The V segment lost 0 bases and the J segment 4 bases; nucleotides outside the gene matches: 2. The CDR3 loop spans 15 amino acids. The CDR3 bases are TGCGCCAGCAGCTTGGTAGGGACAGGGGGCACTGAAGCTTTCTTT. Translation: CASSLVGTGGTEAFF. Looking up the rest from reference TRBV5-1 and TRBJ1-1 gives the full variable domain: KAGVTQTPRYLIKTRGQQVTLSCSPISGHRSVSWYQQTPGQGLQFLFEYFSETQRNKGNFPGRFSGRQFSNSRSEMNVSTLELGDSALYLCASSLVGTGGTEAFFGQGTRLTVV.

The gene calls are TRBV11-2 and TRBJ2-3; D is perhaps TRBD1 (5 bases). The CDR3 contains 18 residues. Trimming shortened V by 3 bases and J by 4 bases, and 23 bases separated the two germline ends. Germline V gene sequence: CDR1 SGHAT, CDR2 FQNNGV. This CDR3 reads CASSFFVRPQGSPDTQYF. CDR3 bases: TGTGCCAGCAGCTTCTTCGTCAGGCCGCAGGGAAGTCCAGATACGCAGTATTTT.

This clone was seen a single time. This rearrangement joins TRBV5-1 to TRBJ2-7, with 8 positions matching TRBD1. V was clipped by 5 bases and J by 1 base; unmatched bases: 5. This CDR3 contains 14 residues. The germline V gene encodes CDR1 SGHRS and CDR2 YFSETQ. CDR3 residues: CASRRTGNSYEQYF. The CDR3 DNA follows: TGCGCCAGCAGAAGGACAGGGAATTCCTACGAGCAGTACTTC.

The chain has TRBV29-1 and TRBJ1-2, with 7 nucleotides matching TRBD1. The CDR3 runs 12 residues. The germline V gene encodes CDR1 SQVTM and CDR2 ANQGSEA. V was pared by 5 bases and J by 8 bases, with 8 bases of the junction left unmatched. CDR3 in DNA: TGCAGCGTTCGACCCCAGGGGGAGGGCTACACCTTC. Protein: CSVRPQGEGYTF.

This clone was picked up a small number of times. The chain recombines TRBV19 with TRBJ2-7, with D possibly TRBD2 on 5 matching bases. The CDR3 length is 13 residues. V shed 1 base and J shed 3 bases, with 7 bases lying between them. CDR1 is LNHDA, CDR2 SQIVND, per germline (reference sequence). CDR3 sequence: CASSIGSGYEQYF. The CDR3 DNA follows: TGTGCCAGTAGTATAGGGAGCGGCTACGAGCAGTACTTC.

This chain connects TRBV11-2 to TRBJ2-5, with D perhaps TRBD2 (6 bases). This CDR3 is built from 12 residues. Trimming removed 5 bases from V and 7 bases from J, with 11 bases in between. Germline CDR1 SGHAT, CDR2 FQNNGV. The CDR3 reads CASSTTRATQYF. In nucleotides, the CDR3 is TGTGCCAGCAGCACGACTAGGGCGACCCAGTACTTC.

This chain links TRBV12-3 or TRBV12-4 with TRBJ2-1, with D possibly matching TRBD1 (5 bases). The ends were cut back, 6 bases at V and 15 bases at J, with 18 bases in the middle. This CDR3 spans 12 amino acids. CDR3 bases: TGTGCCAGCAGCATGACAGCTCCCCCCCCGTTCTTC. It codes for CASSMTAPPPFF.

The chain joins TRBV15 to TRBJ2-7, with TRBD2 matching 9 bases. With 1 base clipped from V and 3 bases from J, the junction kept 4 bases outside the gene matches. The germline gives CDR1 LNHNV, CDR2 YYDKDF (reference sequence). CDR3 length equals 15 residues. The CDR3 DNA follows: TGTGCCACCAGCAGAGGGGAAGCGGGGGGCTACGAGCAGTACTTC. Translated, it gives CATSRGEAGGYEQYF. Complete variable domain (other parts from reference TRBV15 and TRBJ2-7): DAMVIQNPRYQVTQFGKPVTLSCSQTLNHNVMYWYQQKSSQAPKLLFHYYDKDFNNEADTPDNFQSRRPNTSFCFLDIRSPGLGDTAMYLCATSRGEAGGYEQYFGPGTRLTVT.

The rearrangement links TRBV7-3 to TRBJ1-2; D is uncertain. Trimming shortened V by 3 bases and J by 1 base, and 12 bases separated the two germline ends. The CDR3 is made up of 15 amino acids. In germline, CDR1 is SGHTA, CDR2 FQGTGA. The CDR3 DNA reads TGTGCCAGCAGCTTTAGTTTACTGCTTAACTATGGCTACACCTTC. The encoded protein is CASSFSLLLNYGYTF.

This clone was seen a handful of times. The genes are TRBV19 and TRBJ2-3; tentatively, D is TRBD1 (8 bases). CDR3 length: 14 amino acids. Germline V lookup: CDR1 LNHDA, CDR2 SQIVND (reference sequence). Trimming stripped 4 bases from V and 4 bases from J, with 12 bases between. CDR3 loop: CASSKTGGADTQYF. CDR3 bases: TGTGCCAGTAGTAAAACAGGGGGGGCAGATACGCAGTATTTT.

This clone has just a few counts. V gene TRBV28 combines with J gene TRBJ1-6; D call uncertain. The CDR3 is 14 residues long. V dropped 2 bases and J dropped 6 bases, with 8 bases sitting between them. Looked up from germline, CDR1 is MDHEN and CDR2 is SYDVKM. CDR3 DNA sequence: TGTGCCAGCAGTTTAGGGCCGAGTAATTCACCCCTCCACTTT. This sequence encodes CASSLGPSNSPLHF.

On this clone: The same CDR3 arises from other DNA sequences in this sample as well. The CDR3 DNA reads as TGTGCCAGCAGCCCAGGGGGAAGCAATCAGCCCCAGCATTTT. This translates into CASSPGGSNQPQHF. This chain joins TRBV28 and TRBJ1-5; 7 bases align to TRBD1. The CDR3 sequence is 14 residues long. V lost 6 bases and J lost 1; bases outside the gene matches: 3. CDR1 is MDHEN, CDR2 SYDVKM, per germline. The variable domain in full, with the rest retrieved from reference TRBV28 and TRBJ1-5, is DVKVTQSSRYLVKRTGEKVFLECVQDMDHENMFWYRQDPGLGLRLIYFSYDVKMKEKGDIPEGYSVSREKKERFSLILESASTNQTSMYLCASSPGGSNQPQHFGDGTRLSIL.

V and J are TRBV10-3 and TRBJ2-7, with 8 bases matching TRBD1. The germline CDR1 and CDR2 sequences are ENHRY and SYGVKD. Trimming at V came to 6 bases and at J to 0 bases, leaving 4 bases not matched to a gene. The CDR3 runs to 14 residues. The CDR3: CAIRGQVSSYEQYF. As DNA, the CDR3 is TGTGCCATCAGGGGACAGGTCTCCTCCTACGAGCAGTACTTC.

This clone was observed a handful of times. The chain joins TRBV24-1 to TRBJ1-2; 8 bases are shared with TRBD1. Germline V CDR1 and CDR2: KGHDR, SFDVKD. This CDR3 has 15 amino acids. J gave up 7 bases and V 1 base, and 7 bases lay outside the gene matches. The chain's CDR3 is CATSDFSAGGSGYTF. CDR3 in DNA: TGTGCCACCAGTGATTTCTCGGCAGGGGGCTCTGGCTACACCTTC.

The CDR3 sequence: CASSQTGTPNQPQHF. CDR3 DNA: TGCGCCAGCAGCCAGACCGGGACACCTAATCAGCCCCAGCATTTT. The chain is built from TRBV4-1 and TRBJ1-5; D might be TRBD1 (6 bases). The CDR3 loop spans 15 amino acids. Per the germline V gene, CDR1 is MGHRA and CDR2 is YSYEKL. The V gene lost 3 bases and the J gene lost 4 bases, with 13 bases spanning the gap.

This chain uses TRBV30 with TRBJ2-7, with D hard to call. The CDR3 consists of 11 residues. Germline V CDR1 and CDR2: GTSNPN, SVGIG (reference sequence). Trimming removed 2 bases from V and 6 bases from J, with 8 bases in between. CDR3 nucleotide sequence: TGTGCCTGGAGTCCAGACACCGAGCAGTACTTC. This translates into CAWSPDTEQYF.